Below, 16 T cell receptor beta chains from the same sample are listed, as sequenced in a study of regulatory T cells in long-lasting Graves disease (dated by TCRdb to about 2021). This specimen's time point label, interpreted: persistent/refractory GD, antithyroid drugs over 5 years with positive TRAb. For both TCR sequencing and RNA sequencing, RNA was extracted from PBMCs in TRIzol. The library was made by multiplex PCR. Instrument used: Illumina HiSeq 4000. CDR3 regions were amplified by Arm-PCR with iRepertoire HTBI primers to construct TCR beta libraries. The public reads were quality trimmed at Q25 with fastp and then assembled into clones with MiXCR by TCRdb, keeping productive beta chains. Duplicate CDR3 protein sequences are folded into a single record with the most common DNA and genes. Present in this sample are roughly 450,000 distinct CDR3 sequences, around 24% of which were seen just once. About a quarter of the sample belongs to the ten largest clones.

The sequencing used peripheral blood mononuclear cells (PBMCs), collected when the disease was refractory, from a patient treated with antithyroid drugs. All receptors come from a female donor with Graves disease.

The chain couples TRBV19 to TRBJ2-5; weak D call: TRBD2 (6 bases). The CDR3 totals 14 residues. V lost 6 bases and J 5 bases, leaving 16 bases between the germline ends. Germline CDR1 is LNHDA and CDR2 is SQIVND (reference sequence). CDR3 nucleotides: TGTGCCAGTAGGTTGACTAGTGGGCTCGAGACCCAGTACTTC. Residues: CASRLTSGLETQYF.

The chain has TRBV20-1 and TRBJ1-1; D gene uncertain. This CDR3 contains 14 residues. The germline V gene encodes CDR1 DFQATT and CDR2 SNEGSKA (reference sequence). Between the trimmed V and J ends, which lost 6 bases and 0 bases, there was a span of 14 bases. This chain's CDR3 is CSASAVLMNTEAFF. As DNA, the CDR3 is TGCAGTGCCTCCGCGGTCCTCATGAACACTGAAGCTTTCTTT.

V usage is TRBV30 and J usage is TRBJ2-7; 8 bases align to TRBD1. CDR1 GTSNPN and CDR2 SVGIG come from the germline V gene (reference sequence). The V segment lost 4 bases and the J segment 6 bases; nucleotides outside the gene matches: 2. The length of the CDR3 is 11 residues. The CDR3, as DNA: TGTGCCTGGAACGACAGGGGCGAGCAGTACTTC. Translating gives CAWNDRGEQYF.

The chain couples TRBV6-1 to TRBJ2-7; D not certain. Trimming removed 6 bases at V and 7 bases at J, with 13 bases between. Germline CDR1 and CDR2: MNHNS and SASEGT. CDR3 length: 12 amino acids. Written as DNA, the CDR3 is TGTGCCAGCAGAAGCGACCAACTTGAGCAGTACTTC. It encodes CASRSDQLEQYF.

In its sample, this clonotype was seen a few times. V is TRBV29-1 and J is TRBJ2-5, with D tentatively TRBD1 (6 bases). Germline-derived CDR1 and CDR2 are SQVTM and ANQGSEA. The length of the CDR3 is 14 residues. The V gene lost 3 bases and the J gene lost 5 bases, with 16 bases spanning the gap. The CDR3 is CSVDLGIGQETQYF. The CDR3 coding sequence is TGCAGCGTTGACTTAGGGATTGGACAGGAGACCCAGTACTTC. Full variable domain (missing parts from reference TRBV29-1 and TRBJ2-5): SAVISQKPSRDICQRGTSLTIQCQVDSQVTMMFWYRQQPGQSLTLIATANQGSEATYESGFVIDKFPISRPNLTFSTLTVSNMSPEDSSIYLCSVDLGIGQETQYFGPGTRLLVL.

This clonotype showed up many times. The rearrangement joins TRBV28 to TRBJ2-7, with 7 bases aligning to TRBD1. The germline gives CDR1 MDHEN, CDR2 SYDVKM. The trim removed 6 bases at V and 4 bases at J, leaving 6 bases unmatched. The CDR3 extends over 13 amino acids. CDR3 bases: TGTGCCAGCAGAGCAGGGGGTGTGTACGAGCAGTACTTC. It translates to CASRAGGVYEQYF.

This clonotype was recorded a few times. The chain uses TRBV5-1 and TRBJ1-1; possibly TRBD1 for D (5 bases). The ends were cut back, 2 bases at V and 3 bases at J, with 8 bases in the middle. CDR1 is SGHRS and CDR2 is YFSETQ in the germline V gene. The CDR3 extends over 13 amino acids. The CDR3: CASSFEQDTEAFF. DNA of the CDR3: TGCGCCAGCAGCTTTGAACAGGACACTGAAGCTTTCTTT. The whole variable domain, remainder taken from reference TRBV5-1 and TRBJ1-1, is KAGVTQTPRYLIKTRGQQVTLSCSPISGHRSVSWYQQTPGQGLQFLFEYFSETQRNKGNFPGRFSGRQFSNSRSEMNVSTLELGDSALYLCASSFEQDTEAFFGQGTRLTVV.

Only a few counts were recorded for this clonotype. The rearrangement uses TRBV7-2 and TRBJ1-5; no clear D. The CDR3 runs to 13 residues. Per the germline V gene, CDR1 is SGHTA and CDR2 is FQGNSA. Trimming stripped 5 bases from V and 4 bases from J, with 9 bases between. The CDR3 loop is CASSRGMNQPQHF. For the CDR3, the DNA is TGTGCCAGCAGCCGGGGAATGAATCAGCCCCAGCATTTT. Full variable domain (rest looked up from reference TRBV7-2 and TRBJ1-5): GAGVSQSPSNKVTEKGKDVELRCDPISGHTALYWYRQSLGQGLEFLIYFQGNSAPDKSGLPSDRFSAERTGGSVSTLTIQRTQQEDSAVYLCASSRGMNQPQHFGDGTRLSIL.

Many counts were recorded for this clonotype. The V call is TRBV2, the J call TRBJ2-2; D unclear. Germline lookup yields CDR1 SNHLY and CDR2 FYNNEI. Deletions cut 1 base from V and 5 bases from J, with 5 bases between. The CDR3 runs 13 residues. The CDR3 DNA reads as TGTGCCAGCAGTGAAGAGAGGACCGGGGAGCTGTTTTTT. It is translated as CASSEERTGELFF. The whole variable domain, remainder taken from reference TRBV2 and TRBJ2-2, is EPEVTQTPSHQVTQMGQEVILRCVPISNHLYFYWYRQILGQKVEFLVSFYNNEISEKSEIFDDQFSVERPDGSNFTLKIRSTKLEDSAMYFCASSEERTGELFFGEGSRLTVL.

This clonotype has a count of ten or more. The gene calls are TRBV5-1 and TRBJ2-2, with a weak D call TRBD2 (6 bases). This CDR3 is 18 amino acids long. V lost 5 bases, J lost 0 bases, and 20 bases lay in between. The germline gives CDR1 SGHRS, CDR2 YFSETQ. The CDR3 DNA sequence: TGCGCCAGCAGTCTCCTACAGAGAGGGACTGCGAACACCGGGGAGCTGTTTTTT. It encodes CASSLLQRGTANTGELFF.

This clonotype was detected ten times or more. The chain couples TRBV7-2 to TRBJ2-7; D unresolved. Germline V lookup: CDR1 SGHTA, CDR2 FQGNSA. Trimming removed 3 bases from V and 2 bases from J, with 8 bases in between. The CDR3 is made up of 13 amino acids. The CDR3 region has the DNA TGTGCCAGCAGCTTCGACGGTGCCTACGAGCAGTACTTC. Translation gives CASSFDGAYEQYF.

V is TRBV3-1 and J is TRBJ1-2; no clear D. The germline CDR1 and CDR2 sequences are LGHDT and YNNKEL (reference sequence). This CDR3 is built from 14 residues. Trimming removed 5 bases from V and 3 bases from J, with 13 bases in between. CDR3 bases: TGTGCCAGCAGCTTCGACCCTGAAGACTATGGCTACACCTTC. Protein: CASSFDPEDYGYTF. The complete variable domain, with remaining parts taken from reference TRBV3-1 and TRBJ1-2, reads DTAVSQTPKYLVTQMGNDKSIKCEQNLGHDTMYWYKQDSKKFLKIMFSYNNKELIINETVPNRFSPKSPDKAHLNLHINSLELGDSAVYFCASSFDPEDYGYTFGSGTRLTVV.

This clonotype was seen a few times. The chain recombines TRBV5-1 with TRBJ2-7, with a weak D call TRBD2 (6 bases). The CDR3 has 15 residues. Trimming pared 4 bases from V and 3 bases from J, leaving 17 bases between. Germline assignment: CDR1 SGHRS and CDR2 YFSETQ. DNA of the CDR3: TGCGCCAGCAGCATGGGCGGGACGGTAGACTACGAGCAGTACTTC. Its translation is CASSMGGTVDYEQYF.

This clonotype was seen at least ten times. V usage is TRBV12-3 or TRBV12-4 and J usage is TRBJ2-4; D tentatively fits TRBD1 or TRBD2 (5 bases each). Trimming cost V 2 bases and J 0 bases, with 17 bases left between them. CDR3 length: 18 amino acids. The CDR3 DNA sequence: TGTGCCAGCAGTTTACCCGGGGCTGGGTACCGAGCCAAAAACATTCAGTACTTC. Its protein is CASSLPGAGYRAKNIQYF.

This clonotype was counted ten times or more. This chain connects TRBV28 to TRBJ2-2, with 9 bases fitting TRBD2. The CDR3 is 16 residues long. In germline, CDR1 is MDHEN, CDR2 SYDVKM. Trimming took 2 bases from V and 1 from J; bases not matched to a gene: 2. CDR3 in amino acids: CASSLTTSGNTGELFF. The CDR3 coding sequence is TGTGCCAGCAGTTTAACGACTAGCGGGAACACCGGGGAGCTGTTTTTT.

In its sample, this clonotype was seen a few times. The V and J genes are TRBV28 and TRBJ2-7, with 7 bases aligning to TRBD1. In germline, CDR1 is MDHEN, CDR2 SYDVKM. The ends lost 6 bases at V and 0 bases at J; junction bases unmatched: 20. This CDR3 region has 19 residues. Written as DNA, the CDR3 is TGTGCCAGCAGCCTAAAGGGGGCAGGGAGAGTAGGGGTCTCCTACGAGCAGTACTTC. It is translated as CASSLKGAGRVGVSYEQYF.